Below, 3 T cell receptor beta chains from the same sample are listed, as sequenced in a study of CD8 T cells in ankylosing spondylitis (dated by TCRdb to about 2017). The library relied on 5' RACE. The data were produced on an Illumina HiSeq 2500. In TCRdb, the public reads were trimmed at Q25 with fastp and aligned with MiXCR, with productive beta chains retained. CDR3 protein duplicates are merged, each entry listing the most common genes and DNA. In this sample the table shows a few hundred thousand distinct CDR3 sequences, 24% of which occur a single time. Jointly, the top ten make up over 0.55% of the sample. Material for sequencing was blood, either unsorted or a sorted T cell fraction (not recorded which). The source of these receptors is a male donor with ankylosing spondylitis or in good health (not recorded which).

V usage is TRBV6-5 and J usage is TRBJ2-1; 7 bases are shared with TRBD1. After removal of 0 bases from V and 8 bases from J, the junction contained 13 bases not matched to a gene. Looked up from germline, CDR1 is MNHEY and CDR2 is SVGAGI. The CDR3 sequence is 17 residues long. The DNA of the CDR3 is TGTGCCAGCAGTTACTCGAGTTCCCACAGGGGCGGCGATGAGCAGTTCTTC. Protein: CASSYSSSHRGGDEQFF.

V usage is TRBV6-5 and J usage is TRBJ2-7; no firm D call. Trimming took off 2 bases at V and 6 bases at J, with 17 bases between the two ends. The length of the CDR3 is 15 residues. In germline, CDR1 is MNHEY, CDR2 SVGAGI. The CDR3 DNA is TGTGCCAGCAGTTACGAGGCTTTGTCGGCTCCCGAGCAGTACTTC. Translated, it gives CASSYEALSAPEQYF.

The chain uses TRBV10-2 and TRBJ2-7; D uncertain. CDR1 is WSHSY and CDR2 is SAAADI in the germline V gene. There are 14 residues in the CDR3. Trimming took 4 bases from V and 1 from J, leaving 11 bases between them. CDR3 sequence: CASSGGRVSYEQYF. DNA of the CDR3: TGCGCCAGCAGTGGGGGTAGGGTATCCTACGAGCAGTACTTC.